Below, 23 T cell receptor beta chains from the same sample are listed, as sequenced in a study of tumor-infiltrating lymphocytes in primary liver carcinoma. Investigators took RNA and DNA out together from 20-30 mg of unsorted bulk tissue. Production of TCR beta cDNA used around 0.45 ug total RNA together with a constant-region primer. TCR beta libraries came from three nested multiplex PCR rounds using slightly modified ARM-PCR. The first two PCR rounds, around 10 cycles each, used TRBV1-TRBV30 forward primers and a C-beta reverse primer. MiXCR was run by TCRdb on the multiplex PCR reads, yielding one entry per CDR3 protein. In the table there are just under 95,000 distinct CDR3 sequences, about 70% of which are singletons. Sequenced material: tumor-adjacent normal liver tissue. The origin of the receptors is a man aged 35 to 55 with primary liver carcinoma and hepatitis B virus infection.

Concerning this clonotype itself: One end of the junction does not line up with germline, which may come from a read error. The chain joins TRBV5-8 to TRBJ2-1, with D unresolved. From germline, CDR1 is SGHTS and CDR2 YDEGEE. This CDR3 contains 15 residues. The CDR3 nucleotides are TGTGCCGGCAGCGCGACGATGAGCCTCTACTATGAGCAGTTCTTC. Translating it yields CAGSATMSLYYEQFF. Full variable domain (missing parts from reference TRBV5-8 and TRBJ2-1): EAGVTQSPTHLIKTRGQQATLRCSPISGHTSVYWYQQALGLGLQFLLWYDEGEERNRGNFPPRFSGRQFPNYSSELNVNALELEDSALYLCAGSATMSLYYEQFFGPGTRLTVL.

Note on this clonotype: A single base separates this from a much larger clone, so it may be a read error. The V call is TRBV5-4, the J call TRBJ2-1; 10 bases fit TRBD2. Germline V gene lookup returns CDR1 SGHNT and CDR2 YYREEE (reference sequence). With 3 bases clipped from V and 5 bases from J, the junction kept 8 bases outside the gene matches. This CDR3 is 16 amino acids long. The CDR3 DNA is TGTGCCAGCAGCTCCGTGATAACTAGCGGGGACAATGAGCAGTTCTTC. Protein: CASSSVITSGDNEQFF.

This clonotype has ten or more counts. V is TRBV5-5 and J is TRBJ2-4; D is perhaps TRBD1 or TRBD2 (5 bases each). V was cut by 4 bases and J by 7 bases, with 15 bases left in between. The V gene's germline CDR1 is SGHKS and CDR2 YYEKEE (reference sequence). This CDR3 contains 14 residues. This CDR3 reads CASSLEAGANIQYF. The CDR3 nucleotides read TGTGCCAGCAGCCTAGAGGCCGGGGCGAACATTCAGTACTTC.

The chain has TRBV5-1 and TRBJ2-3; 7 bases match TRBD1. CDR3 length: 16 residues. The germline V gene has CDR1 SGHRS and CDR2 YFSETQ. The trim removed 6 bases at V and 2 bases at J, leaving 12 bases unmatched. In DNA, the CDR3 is TGCGCCAGCATCCTCGTCCCTGGACAGGTCACAGATACGCAGTATTTT. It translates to CASILVPGQVTDTQYF.

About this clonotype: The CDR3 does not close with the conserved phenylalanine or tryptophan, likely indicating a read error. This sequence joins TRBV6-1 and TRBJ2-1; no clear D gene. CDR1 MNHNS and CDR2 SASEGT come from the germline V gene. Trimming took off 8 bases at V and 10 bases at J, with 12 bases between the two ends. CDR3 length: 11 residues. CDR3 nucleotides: TGTGCCAGCGGCCTTCCGACGGAGCAGTTCCTC. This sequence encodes CASGLPTEQFL.

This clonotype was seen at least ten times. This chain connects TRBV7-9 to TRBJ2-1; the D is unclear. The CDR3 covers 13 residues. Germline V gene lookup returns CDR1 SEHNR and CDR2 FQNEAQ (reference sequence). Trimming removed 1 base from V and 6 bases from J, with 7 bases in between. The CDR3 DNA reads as TGTGCCAGCAGCTTAGACTCCACCAATGAGCAGTTCTTC. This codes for CASSLDSTNEQFF. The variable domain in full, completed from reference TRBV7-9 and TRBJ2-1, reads DTGVSQNPRHKITKRGQNVTFRCDPISEHNRLYWYRQTLGQGPEFLTYFQNEAQLEKSRLLSDRFSAERPKGSFSTLEIQRTEQGDSAMYLCASSLDSTNEQFFGPGTRLTVL.

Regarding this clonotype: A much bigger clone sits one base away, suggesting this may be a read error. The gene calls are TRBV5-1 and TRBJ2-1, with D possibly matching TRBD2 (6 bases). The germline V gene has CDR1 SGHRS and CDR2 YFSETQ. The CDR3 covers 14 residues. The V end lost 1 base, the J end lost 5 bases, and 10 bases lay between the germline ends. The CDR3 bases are TGCGCCAGCAGCTTGACCTGGACTAACAATGAGCAGTTCTTC. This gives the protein CASSLTWTNNEQFF.

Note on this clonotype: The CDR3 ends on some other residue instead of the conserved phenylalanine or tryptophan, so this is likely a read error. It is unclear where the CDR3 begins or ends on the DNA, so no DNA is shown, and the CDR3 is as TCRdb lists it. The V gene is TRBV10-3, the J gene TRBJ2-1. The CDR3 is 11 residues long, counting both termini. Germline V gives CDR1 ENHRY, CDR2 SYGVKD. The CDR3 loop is CAISVDNEQSL.

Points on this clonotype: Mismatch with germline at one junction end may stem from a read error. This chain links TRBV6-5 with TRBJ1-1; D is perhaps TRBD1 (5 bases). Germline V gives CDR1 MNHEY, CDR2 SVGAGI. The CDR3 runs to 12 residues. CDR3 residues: CASSSRGTEVFF. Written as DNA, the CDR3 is TGTGCCAGCAGTTCGCGGGGCACCGAAGTTTTCTTT.

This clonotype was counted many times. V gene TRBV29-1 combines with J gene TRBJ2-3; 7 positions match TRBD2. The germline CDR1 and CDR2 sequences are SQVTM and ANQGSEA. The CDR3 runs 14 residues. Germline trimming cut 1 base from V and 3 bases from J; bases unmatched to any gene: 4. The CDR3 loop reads CSVEVDSGTDTQYF. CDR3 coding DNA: TGCAGCGTTGAAGTGGATAGCGGGACAGATACGCAGTATTTT.

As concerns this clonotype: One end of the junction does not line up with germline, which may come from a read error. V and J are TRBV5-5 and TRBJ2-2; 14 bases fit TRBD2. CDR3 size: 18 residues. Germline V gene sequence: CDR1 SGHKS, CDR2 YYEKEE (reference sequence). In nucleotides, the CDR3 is TGTGCCAGTAGCAGGGGACTAGCGGGAGACTCGAACCCCGGGGAGCTGTTTTTT. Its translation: CASSRGLAGDSNPGELFF.

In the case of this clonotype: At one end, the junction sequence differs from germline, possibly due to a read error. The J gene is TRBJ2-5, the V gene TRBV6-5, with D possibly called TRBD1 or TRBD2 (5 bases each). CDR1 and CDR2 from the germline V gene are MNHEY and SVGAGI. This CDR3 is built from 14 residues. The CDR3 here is CASGYSGRAETQYF. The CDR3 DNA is TGTGCCAGCGGTTACTCGGGGCGGGCGGAGACGCAGTACTTC.

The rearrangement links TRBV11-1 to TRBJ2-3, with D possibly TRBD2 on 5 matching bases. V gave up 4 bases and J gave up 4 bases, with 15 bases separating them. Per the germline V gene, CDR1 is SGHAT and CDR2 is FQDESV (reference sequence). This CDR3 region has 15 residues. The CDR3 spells CASSSEGYDSDTQYF. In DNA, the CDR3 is TGTGCCAGCAGCTCAGAGGGCTACGATTCAGATACGCAGTATTTT.

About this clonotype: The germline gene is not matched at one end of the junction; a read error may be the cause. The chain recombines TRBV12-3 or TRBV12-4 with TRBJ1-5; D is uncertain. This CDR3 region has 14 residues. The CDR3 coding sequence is TGTGGCAGCAAGTCCTTCGGACGGGATCAGCCCCAGCATTTT. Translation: CGSKSFGRDQPQHF.

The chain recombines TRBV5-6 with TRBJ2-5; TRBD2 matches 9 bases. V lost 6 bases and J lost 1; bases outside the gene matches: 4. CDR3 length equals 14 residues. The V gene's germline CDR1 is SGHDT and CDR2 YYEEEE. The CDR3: CASILSGGQETQYF. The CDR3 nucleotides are TGTGCCAGCATCCTTAGCGGGGGCCAAGAGACCCAGTACTTC.

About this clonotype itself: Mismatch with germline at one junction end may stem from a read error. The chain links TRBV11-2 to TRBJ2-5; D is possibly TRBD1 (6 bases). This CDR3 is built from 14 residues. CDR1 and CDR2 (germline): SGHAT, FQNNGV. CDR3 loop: CTSSWWGLRETQYF. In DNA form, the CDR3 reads TGTACCAGCAGCTGGTGGGGGCTGAGAGAGACCCAGTACTTC.

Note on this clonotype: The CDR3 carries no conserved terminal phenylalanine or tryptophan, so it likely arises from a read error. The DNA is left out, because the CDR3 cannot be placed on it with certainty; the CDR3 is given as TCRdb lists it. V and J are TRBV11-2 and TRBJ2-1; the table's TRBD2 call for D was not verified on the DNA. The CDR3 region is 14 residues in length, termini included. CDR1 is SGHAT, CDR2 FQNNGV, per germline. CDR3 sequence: CASSAAGNRNEQSV.

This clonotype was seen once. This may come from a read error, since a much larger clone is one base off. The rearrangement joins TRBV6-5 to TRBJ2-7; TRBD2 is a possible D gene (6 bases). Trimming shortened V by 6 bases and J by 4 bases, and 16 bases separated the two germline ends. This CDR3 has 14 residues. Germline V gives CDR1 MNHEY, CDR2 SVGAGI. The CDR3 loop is CASRETREGYEQYF. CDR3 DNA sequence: TGTGCCAGCAGGGAGACTAGAGAGGGTTACGAGCAGTACTTC.

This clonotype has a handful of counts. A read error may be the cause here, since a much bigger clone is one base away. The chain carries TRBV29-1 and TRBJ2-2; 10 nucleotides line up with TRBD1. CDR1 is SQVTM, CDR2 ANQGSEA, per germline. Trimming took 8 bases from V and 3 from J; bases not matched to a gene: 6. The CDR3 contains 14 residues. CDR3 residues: CSISGQGYTGELFF. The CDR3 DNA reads TGCAGCATTTCGGGACAGGGGTACACCGGGGAGCTGTTTTTT.

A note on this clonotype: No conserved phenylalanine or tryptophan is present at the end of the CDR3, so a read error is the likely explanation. CDR3 bases: TGTGCCAGCAGCTACAGCGGCCAGAACGAGCAGTACTAC. Translated: CASSYSGQNEQYY. This chain joins TRBV11-2 and TRBJ2-7; weak D call: TRBD2 (5 bases). There are 13 residues in the CDR3. The V gene lost 4 bases and the J gene lost 5 bases, with 12 bases spanning the gap. Germline V CDR1 and CDR2: SGHAT, FQNNGV.

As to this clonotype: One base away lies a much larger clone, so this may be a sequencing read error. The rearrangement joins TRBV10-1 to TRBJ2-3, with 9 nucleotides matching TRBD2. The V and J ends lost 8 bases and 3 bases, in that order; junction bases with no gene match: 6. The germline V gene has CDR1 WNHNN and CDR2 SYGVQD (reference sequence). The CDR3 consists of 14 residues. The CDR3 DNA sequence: TGCGCCAGCTGTGCGGGAGGGCCAACAGATACGCAGTATTTT. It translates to CASCAGGPTDTQYF.

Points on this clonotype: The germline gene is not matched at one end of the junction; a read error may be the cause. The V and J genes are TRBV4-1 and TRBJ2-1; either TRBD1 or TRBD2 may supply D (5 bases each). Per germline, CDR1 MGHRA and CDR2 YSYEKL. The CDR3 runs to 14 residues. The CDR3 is CASRSPGRISEQLF. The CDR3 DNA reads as TGCGCCAGCAGATCCCCAGGGAGAATTAGTGAGCAGTTATTC.

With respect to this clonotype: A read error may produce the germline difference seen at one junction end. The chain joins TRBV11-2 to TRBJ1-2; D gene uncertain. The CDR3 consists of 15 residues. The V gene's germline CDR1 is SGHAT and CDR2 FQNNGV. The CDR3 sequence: CAGSLDLESLSGHTF. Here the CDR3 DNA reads TGTGCCGGCAGCTTAGATCTGGAGTCCCTCTCAGGCCACACCTTC.